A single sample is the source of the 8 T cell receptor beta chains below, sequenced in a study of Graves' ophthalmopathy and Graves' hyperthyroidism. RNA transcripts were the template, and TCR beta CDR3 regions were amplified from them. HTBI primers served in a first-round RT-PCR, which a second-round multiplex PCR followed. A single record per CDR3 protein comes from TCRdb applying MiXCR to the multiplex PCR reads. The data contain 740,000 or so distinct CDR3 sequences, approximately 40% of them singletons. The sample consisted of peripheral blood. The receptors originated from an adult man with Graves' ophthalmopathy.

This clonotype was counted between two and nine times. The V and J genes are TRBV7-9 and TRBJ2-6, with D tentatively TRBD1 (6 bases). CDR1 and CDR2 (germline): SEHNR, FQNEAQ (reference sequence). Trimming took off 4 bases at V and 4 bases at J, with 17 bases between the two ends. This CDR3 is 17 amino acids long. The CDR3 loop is CASSSTWGGTGANVLTF. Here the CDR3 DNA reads TGTGCCAGCAGCTCGACCTGGGGTGGGACAGGGGCCAACGTCCTGACTTTC.

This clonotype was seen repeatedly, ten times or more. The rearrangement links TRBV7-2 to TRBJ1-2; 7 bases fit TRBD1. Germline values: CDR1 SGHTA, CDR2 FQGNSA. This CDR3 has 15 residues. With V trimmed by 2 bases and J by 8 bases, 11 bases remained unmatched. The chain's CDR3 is CASSLTPEGARGYTF. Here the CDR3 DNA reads TGTGCCAGCAGCTTAACGCCCGAGGGGGCGCGGGGCTACACCTTC.

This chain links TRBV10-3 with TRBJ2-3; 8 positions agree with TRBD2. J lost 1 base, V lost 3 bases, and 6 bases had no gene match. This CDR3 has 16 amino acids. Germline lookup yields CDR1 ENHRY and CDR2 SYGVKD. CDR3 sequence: CAISEEPGLGTDTQYF. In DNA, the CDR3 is TGTGCCATCAGTGAAGAACCGGGACTAGGCACAGATACGCAGTATTTT.

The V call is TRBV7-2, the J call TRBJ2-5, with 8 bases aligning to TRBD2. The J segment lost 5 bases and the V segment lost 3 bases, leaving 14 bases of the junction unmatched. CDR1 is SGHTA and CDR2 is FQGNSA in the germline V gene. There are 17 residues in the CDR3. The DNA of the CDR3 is TGTGCCAGCAGCTTTAGAAGCGGACTAGCCGGGTCGGAGACCCAGTACTTC. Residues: CASSFRSGLAGSETQYF.

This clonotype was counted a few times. DNA for the CDR3: TGTGCCAGCAGCCCAACTGGGACAGGGGATTTATACGAGCAGTACTTC. Residues: CASSPTGTGDLYEQYF. The chain has TRBV7-9 and TRBJ2-7; 10 nucleotides line up with TRBD1. Germline CDR1 is SEHNR and CDR2 is FQNEAQ (reference sequence). This CDR3 is 16 amino acids long. Losses at the gene ends were 5 bases for V and 4 bases for J; bases not matched to a gene: 11.

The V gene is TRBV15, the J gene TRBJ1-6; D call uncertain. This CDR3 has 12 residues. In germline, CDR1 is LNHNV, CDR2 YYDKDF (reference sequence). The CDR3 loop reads CARGGFNSPLHF. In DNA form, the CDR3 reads TGTGCTAGAGGTGGCTTTAATTCACCCCTCCACTTT.

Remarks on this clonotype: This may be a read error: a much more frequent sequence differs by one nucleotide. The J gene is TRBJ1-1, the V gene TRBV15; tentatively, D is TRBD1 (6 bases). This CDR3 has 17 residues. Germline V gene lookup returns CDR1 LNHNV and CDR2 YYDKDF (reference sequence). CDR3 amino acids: CATSMGGGGELNAEAFF. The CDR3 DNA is TGTGCCACCAGCATGGGCGGGGGCGGGGAGTTGAACGCTGAAGCTTTCTTT.

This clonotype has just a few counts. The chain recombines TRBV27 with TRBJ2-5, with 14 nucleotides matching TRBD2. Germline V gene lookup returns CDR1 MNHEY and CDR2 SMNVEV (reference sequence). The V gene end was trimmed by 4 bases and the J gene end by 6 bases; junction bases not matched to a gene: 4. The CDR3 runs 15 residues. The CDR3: CASSWTSGGTQTQYF. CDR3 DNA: TGTGCCAGCAGTTGGACTAGCGGGGGGACGCAGACCCAGTACTTC.